These T cell receptor beta chains were read from a single sample in a study of shared clonotypes between healthy human individuals. Clones were read by immunoSEQ multiplex PCR, and TCRdb kept only the in-frame ones, dropping some. The sample includes 110,000 or so clones, about 63% of them seen just once. Sequencing input: memory CD8+ T cells sorted from blood. The receptors originated from a woman in her twenties or thirties in good health. The CDR3 runs from the conserved cysteine through the conserved F or W. Fields, in order: V gene, clone size, J gene, D gene, CDR3 DNA, CDR3 protein. D genes are given only for firm matches. Part of the rows lack a size; the others show once, few, many or a class for expanded clones.

TRBV11-2	NA	TRBJ1-1	NA	TGTGCCAGCAGCTTAGGGGAATGGTCGGGTTACAACACTGAAGCTTTCTTT	CASSLGEWSGYNTEAFF
TRBV5-1	NA	TRBJ2-1	TRBD2	TGCGCCAGCAGCTTGGGGGACTGGGGAGGGTACAATGAGCAGTTCTTC	CASSLGDWGGYNEQFF
TRBV14	few	TRBJ1-2	NA	TGTGCCAGCAGCCCTACTAACTATGGCTACACCTTC	CASSPTNYGYTF
TRBV6-6	NA	TRBJ2-1	NA	TGTGCCAGCAGTAGTACCGGGACGGGAACCTACAATGAGCAGTTCTTC	CASSSTGTGTYNEQFF
TRBV18	NA	TRBJ2-7	NA	TGTGCCAGCTCACAGACGCGGGGGCGGCGAAATTCCTACGAGCAGTACTTC	CASSQTRGRRNSYEQYF
TRBV7-9	NA	TRBJ2-5	TRBD2	TGTGCCAGCAGCCCCGGGCGGACTAGCGGGCGACGTCAAGAGACCCAGTACTTC	CASSPGRTSGRRQETQYF
TRBV14	NA	TRBJ2-7	TRBD2	TGTGCCAGCAGCCAGGGGACTAGCGTAGCCGAGCAGTACTTC	CASSQGTSVAEQYF
TRBV7-5	NA	TRBJ1-3	NA	TGTGCCAGCAGCAACCACAGGGGAACTGGAAACACCATATATTTT	CASSNHRGTGNTIYF
TRBV4-2	few	TRBJ1-1	NA	TGTGCCAGCAGCCAAGATGTGGAGGGAGGGTACACTGAAGCTTTCTTT	CASSQDVEGGYTEAFF
TRBV28	NA	TRBJ2-5	NA	TGTGCCAGCACCACCGCCCGCGGTCCCGAGACCCAGTACTTC	CASTTARGPETQYF
TRBV5-4	once	TRBJ2-7	NA	TGTGCCAGCAGCCGGCCCTTACAGGGCCACGAGCAGTACTTC	CASSRPLQGHEQYF
TRBV7-9	NA	TRBJ2-7	NA	TGTGCCAGCAGCCCCACAACCTCCTACGAGCAGTACTTC	CASSPTTSYEQYF
TRBV7-2	NA	TRBJ2-7	TRBD1	TGTGCCAGCAGCCCGCAACGGGACAGCTACGAGCAGTACTTC	CASSPQRDSYEQYF
TRBV28	NA	TRBJ2-7	NA	TGTGCCAGCAGTTTCACAGCTTACGAGCAGTACTTC	CASSFTAYEQYF
TRBV28	NA	TRBJ2-7	TRBD1	TGTGCCAGCAGTCGGGACAGCGTGCCCTACGAGCAGTACTTC	CASSRDSVPYEQYF
TRBV5-1	NA	TRBJ1-1	NA	TGCGCCAGCAGCTCACAGATGAACACTGAAGCTTTCTTT	CASSSQMNTEAFF
TRBV5-1	NA	TRBJ2-7	NA	TGCGCCAGCAGCCCAGGGGACTTTCCCTACGAGCAGTACTTC	CASSPGDFPYEQYF
TRBV7-6	once	TRBJ2-7	TRBD2	TGTGCCAGCAGCCGGGGGACTAGCGGATACTACGAGCAGTACTTC	CASSRGTSGYYEQYF
TRBV18	NA	TRBJ2-7	TRBD2	TGTGCCAGCTCACCGGGGACTAGCGGGAGGTACGAGCAGTACTTC	CASSPGTSGRYEQYF
TRBV27	NA	TRBJ2-4	NA	TGTGCCAGCAGTCCAACGCGGAGACATTACCTAGCCAAAAACATTCAGTACTTC	CASSPTRRHYLAKNIQYF
TRBV5-3	NA	TRBJ2-7	NA	TGTGCCAGCAGCCCCGGAGATTTTCGGGGCGAGCAGTACTTC	CASSPGDFRGEQYF
TRBV5-1	NA	TRBJ2-6	NA	TGCGCCAGCAGCTTGGGCGGGCCTGGGGCCAACGTCCTGACTTTC	CASSLGGPGANVLTF
TRBV27	few	TRBJ2-7	TRBD1	TGTGCCAGCATGGGGACAGCTTACGAGCAGTACTTC	CASMGTAYEQYF
TRBV28	NA	TRBJ2-1	NA	TGTGCCAGCAGTCCTTACATAGAGCAGTTCTTC	CASSPYIEQFF
TRBV7-2	medium-sized	TRBJ2-1	NA	TGTGCCAGCAGCTTAGGTCCAGGGGTAATTTGGAATGAGCAGTTCTTC	CASSLGPGVIWNEQFF
TRBV28	many	TRBJ2-7	NA	TGTGCCAGCTCGAGGGGCGCTACCTACGAGCAGTACTTC	CASSRGATYEQYF
TRBV6-1	many	TRBJ1-5	NA	TGTGCCAGCAGTGAGGGTGGGGGCACCCATCAGCCCCAGCATTTT	CASSEGGGTHQPQHF
TRBV6-5	NA	TRBJ2-2	NA	TGTGCCAGCAGTTATGGTAGCGGGGAGCTGTTTTTT	CASSYGSGELFF
TRBV28	once	TRBJ2-7	TRBD1	TGTGCCAGCAGTTGGGAGACAGGGCCGGGGGAGCAGTACTTC	CASSWETGPGEQYF
TRBV28	many	TRBJ1-1	NA	TGTGCCAGCAGGAGACCTTGGGAGGTTGAAGCTTTCTTT	CASRRPWEVEAFF
TRBV10-1	few	TRBJ2-7	NA	TGCGCCAGCAGTGTCGGGATAGCGGACGAGCAGTACTTC	CASSVGIADEQYF
TRBV25-1	NA	TRBJ1-3	NA	TGTGCCAGCAGTGATCCGGTAGCCTTTGGCTCTGGAAACACCATATATTTT	CASSDPVAFGSGNTIYF
TRBV29-1	NA	TRBJ1-1	NA	TGCAGCGTGAGGGAGGGTGAAGCTTTCTTT	CSVREGEAFF
TRBV11-1	many	TRBJ1-5	TRBD1	TGTGCCAGCAGCCCTGACAGGGAATCGCGGCCCCAGCATTTT	CASSPDRESRPQHF
TRBV6-1	many	TRBJ2-2	NA	TGTGCCAGCCAGCTCGGGGCAGAGAACACCGGGGAGCTGTTTTTT	CASQLGAENTGELFF
TRBV18	NA	TRBJ1-4	NA	TGTGCCAGCTCACCACGGAGGCCTAACGGGGAAAAACTGTTTTTT	CASSPRRPNGEKLFF
TRBV25-1	NA	TRBJ1-1	NA	TGTGCCAGCAGTGTGTCCCACAGGGATGTCTCCATGAACACTGAAGCTTTCTTT	CASSVSHRDVSMNTEAFF